This T cell receptor beta chain comes out of a study of T cell clonality in common variable immunodeficiency. Patients and controls were mostly of Caucasian heritage. Measured with immunoSEQ multiplex PCR; TCRdb has only the in-frame clones, and not every one. Altogether 50,000 to 60,000 clones were found in the sample, and no singletons occur. Findings of the study overall: Reportedly, TCR beta sequences from common variable immunodeficiency showed fewer deletions and N-nucleotide insertions.

CDR1 is SGHDN, CDR2 FVKESK, per germline. The CDR3 is 15 amino acids. This clone was seen repeatedly, ten times or more. Its antigen is unknown. Read sequence stops 3 residues before the CDR3 end, and the germline J gene provides the missing end. Sequenced input: peripheral blood mononuclear cells. The chain combines TRBV14 with TRBJ1-4; maybe TRBD1 (5 bases). The clonotype was recovered from a person aged 18 to 70 in good health. Partial CDR3 DNA: TGTGCCAGCAGCCAAGGACAGTCTCGGTCTTCAGAA. It encodes CASSQGQSRSSE. From start to end, the CDR3 is CASSQGQSRSSELFF.